This T cell receptor beta chain was sequenced for a study of multiple sclerosis patients with progressive multifocal leukoencephalopathy. Sequencing used immunoSEQ multiplex PCR; TCRdb keeps in-frame clones, though not all of them. The sample has fewer than 40,000 clones; 87% are singletons. In regard to this clone: Its target is unknown.

Germline assignment: CDR1 MNHEY and CDR2 SVGAGI. V lost 2 bases, J lost 0 bases, and 7 bases lay in between. The CDR3 runs to 14 residues. Study-wide results and limits: Most PML patients had lower entropy, suggesting less diverse TRB repertoires. It is unclear whether the findings reflect JC virus infection or general immunocompromise. Before and during natalizumab, the clones expanded at PML already existed.

Noted time point: time of PML onset. Between about 15 and 60 months of natalizumab therapy passed before PML developed in these natalizumab-treated patients. The genes are TRBV6-5 and TRBJ1-1; D remains unclear. The input for sequencing was PBMCs, taken from a patient treated with natalizumab. The sequence was collected from a human donor with progressive multifocal leukoencephalopathy. This CDR3 is CASSYGKLNTEAFF. For the CDR3, the DNA is TGTGCCAGCAGTTACGGTAAGCTGAACACTGAAGCTTTCTTT.